This T cell receptor (beta chain) comes out of a study of OX40 agonist ivuxolimab in advanced cancers. In the study overall: Ivuxolimab was a fully human IgG2 agonistic monoclonal antibody targeting the costimulatory receptor OX40 (CD134). Intravenous ivuxolimab was administered to patients every 2 weeks at six dose levels: 0.01, 0.1, 0.3, 1.5, 3 and 10 mg/kg. Among the 50 to 55 dose-escalation patients, approximately 20 had hepatocellular carcinoma, roughly 15 melanoma, 9 renal cell carcinoma and 9 head and neck cancer. The dose-escalation cohort was 82.7% male with a mean age of around 64 years, ranging from about 23 to 85. Three dose-escalation patients achieved partial responses, one with hepatocellular carcinoma and two with cutaneous melanoma. The paper covers the monotherapy dose-escalation part of the phase I ivuxolimab trial, which included N ≈ 57 patients. Peripheral TCRbeta sequencing aimed to test whether ivuxolimab altered TCR sequence diversity and caused clonal T-cell expansion. Patients were allowed to have had prior anti-PD-1, anti-PD-L1 or anti-CTLA-4 therapy, and around 40% of the dose-escalation patients had previously received checkpoint inhibitors.

To note about this clone: The clone's antigen remains unknown. Per-nucleotide qualities are absent, and no much larger clonotype sits a single base away.

Genomic DNA was isolated from the sorted cells so that the TCRbeta CDR3 region could be sequenced. The immunoSEQ Assay was used to sequence the TCRbeta CDR3 regions. In its TCRdb copy, this immuneACCESS table keeps in-frame sequences only and misses some clones. Where compared with another copy, unresolved V genes explain less than half of these, and the others have no known cause. The sample contains some 19,000 clones, 80% to 90% of them found a single time. Together, the top ten hold 20% to 25% of the sample. Here is what the overall study found, with its caveats: Clonal expansion of both CD4+ and CD8+ blood T cells was observed from baseline to week 6 at doses 0.1 to 3.0 mg/kg. The antigen specificity of the clonally expanded peripheral T cells was not determined. Low levels of normalized T-cell clonal expansion were also seen in some patients who did not respond. Partial responders in the 0.1-3.0 mg/kg groups had among the lowest normalized peripheral clonal expansion, especially among CD8+ T cells. On average, CD8+ T cells showed more expanded clones than CD4+ T cells after ivuxolimab.

The trial excluded patients who had a history of autoimmune disease or who were on systemic immunosuppression. Peripheral blood for TCR sequencing was drawn from every dose cohort at baseline, at cycle 4 day 1 and at cycle 7 day 1. The samples were taken from a phase I, first-in-human, multicenter, open-label dose-escalation trial of ivuxolimab. Adults with locally advanced or metastatic head and neck squamous cell, hepatocellular, melanoma or renal cell carcinoma were enrolled in the trial. Before TCR sequencing, CD4+ and CD8+ T cells were separately sorted from peripheral blood. The germline ends are 2 bases apart after V is trimmed by 1 base and J by 1 base. The CDR3 runs 13 amino acids, cysteine and phenylalanine included. The retained sequence is limited to the CDR3, 39 bases, with the frame set at the first base. CDR1 and CDR2 were assigned from the germline V gene (reference sequence) as MNHEY and SMNVEV.

This receptor was identified in an adult with an advanced solid tumor such as melanoma, head and neck, liver or kidney cancer. The chain was built from TRBV27 and TRBJ2-4, with the D segment identity uncertain. The sample in question was CD4+ or CD8+ T cells sorted from blood, obtained in a trial of the OX40 agonist ivuxolimab. CDR3 protein: CASSLWAKNIQYF. The DNA is as follows: TGTGCCAGCAGTTTATGGGCCAAAAACATTCAGTACTTC.